The entry below gives a single T cell receptor beta chain sequence along with its context. This specimen comes from a study of blood T cells in healthy people across ages. A J-beta primer mix and a sample-barcoded 5' primer were used in a second PCR of roughly 6 to 11 cycles. TCRdb analysed the 5' RACE reads with MiXCR anew, one entry per CDR3 protein. The table lists about 640,000 distinct CDR3 sequences, about 28% of them singletons. With 7 bases removed from V and 1 base from J, the gap between germline ends came to 17 bases. CDR1 is DFQATT and CDR2 is SNEGSKA in the germline V gene (reference sequence). This CDR3 is built from 15 residues.

The V gene is TRBV20-1, the J gene TRBJ2-1; a possible D gene is TRBD1 (5 bases). Sequenced: blood. The sequence came from a woman aged 80 or over in good health. CDR3 residues: CSVLPTGQSYNEQFF. The DNA of the CDR3 is TGCAGTGTTCTTCCTACAGGCCAATCCTACAATGAGCAGTTCTTC.